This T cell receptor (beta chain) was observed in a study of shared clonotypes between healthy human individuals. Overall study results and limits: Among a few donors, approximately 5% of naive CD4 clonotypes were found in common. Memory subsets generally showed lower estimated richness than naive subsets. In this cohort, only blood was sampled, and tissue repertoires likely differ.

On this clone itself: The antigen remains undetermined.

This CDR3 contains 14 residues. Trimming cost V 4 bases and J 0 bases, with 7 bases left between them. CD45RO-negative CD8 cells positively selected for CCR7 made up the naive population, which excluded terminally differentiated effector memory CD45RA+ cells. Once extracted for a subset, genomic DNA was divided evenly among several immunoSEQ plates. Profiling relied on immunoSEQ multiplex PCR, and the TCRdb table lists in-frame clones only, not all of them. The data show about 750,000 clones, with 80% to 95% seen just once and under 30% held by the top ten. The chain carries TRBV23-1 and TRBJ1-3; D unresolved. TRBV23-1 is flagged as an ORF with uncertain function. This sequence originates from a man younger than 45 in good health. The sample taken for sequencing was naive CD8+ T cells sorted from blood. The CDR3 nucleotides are TGCGCCAGCAGTCGGCGGAGCTCTGGAAACACCATATATTTT. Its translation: CASSRRSSGNTIYF.